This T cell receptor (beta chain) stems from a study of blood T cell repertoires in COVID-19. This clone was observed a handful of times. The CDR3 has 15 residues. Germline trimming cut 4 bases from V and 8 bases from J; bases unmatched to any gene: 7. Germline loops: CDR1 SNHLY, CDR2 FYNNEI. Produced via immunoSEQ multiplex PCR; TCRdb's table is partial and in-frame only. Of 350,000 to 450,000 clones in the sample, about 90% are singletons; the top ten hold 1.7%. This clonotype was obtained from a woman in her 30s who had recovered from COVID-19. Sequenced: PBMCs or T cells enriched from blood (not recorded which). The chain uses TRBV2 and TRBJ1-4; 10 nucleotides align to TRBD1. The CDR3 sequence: CASSGAGTGDEKLFF. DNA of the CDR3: TGTGCCAGCAGTGGAGCCGGGACAGGGGACGAAAAACTGTTTTTT.